Below, 10 T cell receptor beta chains from the same sample are listed, as sequenced in a study of shared clonotypes between healthy human individuals. TCRdb keeps only in-frame clones here, not all; method: immunoSEQ multiplex PCR. The data contain a few million clones, approximately 92% of them seen just once; the ten biggest clones take up over 0.12%. Sample: naive CD4+ T cells sorted from blood. As to subset: CD45RA+ positively selected. These receptors were taken from a man aged 18 to 35 in good health.

Note on this clone: Different DNA sequences within this sample yield the same CDR3. V is TRBV7-9 and J is TRBJ1-4; D ambiguous. CDR3 length equals 15 residues. V shed 0 bases and J shed 4 bases, with 9 bases lying between them. Germline values: CDR1 SEHNR, CDR2 FQNEAQ (reference sequence). The CDR3 here is CASSLAAGVNEKLFF. The CDR3 DNA sequence: TGTGCCAGCAGCTTAGCTGCCGGAGTTAATGAAAAACTGTTTTTT.

CDR3 DNA sequence: TGTGCCAGCAGCCTCGGCAGTCCCGGCGCTGGCTACACCTTC. It translates to CASSLGSPGAGYTF. The chain recombines TRBV5-4 with TRBJ1-2; D gene unclear. V gave up 4 bases and J gave up 7 bases, with 17 bases separating them. The CDR3 runs 14 residues. Per germline, CDR1 SGHNT and CDR2 YYREEE (reference sequence).

This rearrangement joins TRBV2 to TRBJ1-5, with D perhaps TRBD1 (5 bases). Germline CDR1 reads SNHLY; CDR2 reads FYNNEI. This CDR3 is 14 amino acids long. Deletions cut 6 bases from V and 0 bases from J, with 9 bases between. The CDR3 is CASRGGYSNQPQHF. The CDR3 bases are TGTGCCAGCAGGGGGGGGTATAGCAATCAGCCCCAGCATTTT.

The chain has TRBV10-3 and TRBJ2-5; the D gene is possibly TRBD2 (6 bases). CDR1 ENHRY and CDR2 SYGVKD come from the germline V gene. This CDR3 has 14 residues. Trimming pared 4 bases from V and 7 bases from J, leaving 16 bases between. The CDR3 loop is CAISADAGPMTQYF. As DNA, the CDR3 is TGTGCCATCAGTGCGGACGCGGGGCCGATGACCCAGTACTTC.

The chain links TRBV29-1 to TRBJ1-2, with 7 bases matching TRBD1. The CDR3 is 13 residues long. Losses at the gene ends were 4 bases for V and 7 bases for J; bases not matched to a gene: 9. CDR1 and CDR2 from the germline V gene are SQVTM and ANQGSEA. The CDR3 DNA reads as TGCAGCGTTGGTGACAGGGTCGTAAGTGGCTACACCTTC. Encoded protein: CSVGDRVVSGYTF.

Regarding this clone: In the same sample, other DNA sequences code for this CDR3. The CDR3 DNA reads TGCGCCAGCAGCTTGGAGGCACCGAACACTGAAGCTTTCTTT. Translation gives CASSLEAPNTEAFF. V and J are TRBV5-1 and TRBJ1-1; D gene ambiguous. Germline lookup yields CDR1 SGHRS and CDR2 YFSETQ. The CDR3 is 14 amino acids. V lost 0 bases and J lost 1, with 7 bases in between.

The chain uses TRBV19 and TRBJ1-6; D gene unclear. Trimming removed 7 bases at V and 8 bases at J, with 12 bases between. CDR3 length: 13 residues. CDR1 is LNHDA and CDR2 is SQIVND in the germline V gene (reference sequence). CDR3 amino acids: CASTARADSPLHF. In nucleotides, the CDR3 is TGTGCCAGTACAGCCCGGGCCGATTCACCCCTCCACTTT.

J is TRBJ1-5 and V is TRBV10-3, with a weak D call TRBD1 (5 bases). Germline assignment: CDR1 ENHRY and CDR2 SYGVKD. Trimming removed 4 bases from V and 5 bases from J, with 12 bases in between. The CDR3 has 14 amino acids. In DNA, the CDR3 is TGTGCCATCAGTGGATCAGGGTGGGATCAGCCCCAGCATTTT. Protein sequence: CAISGSGWDQPQHF.

The V call is TRBV7-2, the J call TRBJ1-1; TRBD1 aligns across 7 bases. CDR3 size: 15 residues. Germline CDR1 reads SGHTA; CDR2 reads FQGNSA. V shed 5 bases and J 4 bases; nucleotides not matched to a gene: 10. CDR3 loop: CASSPQGSGATEAFF. CDR3 nucleotides: TGTGCCAGCAGCCCACAGGGGTCAGGGGCCACTGAAGCTTTCTTT.

The chain is built from TRBV19 and TRBJ2-1; 12 bases line up with TRBD2. The CDR3 has 15 amino acids. CDR1 LNHDA and CDR2 SQIVND come from the germline V gene (reference sequence). After removal of 10 bases from V and 4 bases from J, the junction contained 8 bases not matched to a gene. The CDR3 loop reads CATSALAGGYNEQFF. As DNA, the CDR3 is TGTGCCACCTCTGCCCTAGCGGGAGGGTACAATGAGCAGTTCTTC.